This T cell receptor (beta chain) was recovered during a study of blood T cell repertoires in COVID-19. Study-level information: Acute and convalescent COVID-19 samples came from the United States, Italy and Spain. Sample material is recorded as cDNA or gDNA derived from T cells, B-cell-depleted T cells, or PBMCs.

Per the original methods: Using reference gene primer amplification, nucleated cell counts were estimated. Some clones are missing from TCRdb's copy, which holds only in-frame ones; the method was immunoSEQ multiplex PCR. The V and J calls and clone size are taken from that table; D and trimming were inferred from the DNA. The top ten hold roughly 37% of the sample, which has 99,000 or so clones, under 90% seen once. Germline V gene data show CDR1 as SGHVS and CDR2 as FQNEAQ. CDR3 length: 14 amino acids. Trimming removed 1 base at V and 2 bases at J, with 8 bases between. The sample holds a few counts of this clone.

The sequenced sample consisted of peripheral blood. The TCR comes from a man at least 80 years old with acute or convalescent COVID-19. The chain carries TRBV7-8 and TRBJ1-1, with D possibly being TRBD1 (6 bases). CDR3 bases: TGTGCCAGCAGCTTAGTAGGGGGAAACACTGAAGCTTTCTTT. This encodes CASSLVGGNTEAFF.